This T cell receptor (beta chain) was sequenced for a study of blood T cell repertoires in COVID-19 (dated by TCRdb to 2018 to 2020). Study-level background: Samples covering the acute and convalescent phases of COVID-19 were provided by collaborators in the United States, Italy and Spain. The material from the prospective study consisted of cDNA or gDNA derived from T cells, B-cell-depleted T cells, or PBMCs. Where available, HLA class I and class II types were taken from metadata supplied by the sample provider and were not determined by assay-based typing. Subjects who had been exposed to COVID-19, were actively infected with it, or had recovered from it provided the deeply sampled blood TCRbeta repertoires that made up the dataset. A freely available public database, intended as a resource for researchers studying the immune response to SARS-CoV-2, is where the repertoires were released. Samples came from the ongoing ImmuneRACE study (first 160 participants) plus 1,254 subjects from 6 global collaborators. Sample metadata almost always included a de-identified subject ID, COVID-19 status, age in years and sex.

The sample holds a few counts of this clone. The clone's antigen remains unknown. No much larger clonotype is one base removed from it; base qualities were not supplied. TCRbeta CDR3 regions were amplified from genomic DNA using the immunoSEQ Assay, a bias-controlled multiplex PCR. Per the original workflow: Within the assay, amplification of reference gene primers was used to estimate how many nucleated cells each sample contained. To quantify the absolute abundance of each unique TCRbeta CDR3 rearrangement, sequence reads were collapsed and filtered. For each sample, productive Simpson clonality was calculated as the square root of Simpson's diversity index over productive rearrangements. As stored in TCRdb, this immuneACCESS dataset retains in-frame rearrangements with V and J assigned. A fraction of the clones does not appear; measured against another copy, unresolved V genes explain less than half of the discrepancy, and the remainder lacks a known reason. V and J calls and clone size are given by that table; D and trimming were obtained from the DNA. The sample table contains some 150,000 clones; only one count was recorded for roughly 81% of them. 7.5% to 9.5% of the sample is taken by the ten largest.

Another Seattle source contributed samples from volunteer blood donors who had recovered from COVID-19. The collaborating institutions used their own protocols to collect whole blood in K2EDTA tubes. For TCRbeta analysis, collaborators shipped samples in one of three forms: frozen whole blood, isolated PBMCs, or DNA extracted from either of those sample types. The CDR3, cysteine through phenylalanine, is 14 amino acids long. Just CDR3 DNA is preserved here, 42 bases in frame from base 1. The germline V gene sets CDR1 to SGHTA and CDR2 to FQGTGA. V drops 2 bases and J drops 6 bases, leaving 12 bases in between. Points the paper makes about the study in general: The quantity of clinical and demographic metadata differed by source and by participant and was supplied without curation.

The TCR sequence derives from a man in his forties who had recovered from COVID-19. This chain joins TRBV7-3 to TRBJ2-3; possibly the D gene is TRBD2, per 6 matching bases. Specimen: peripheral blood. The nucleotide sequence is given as TGTGCCAGCAGCTTAGGGGAGGTAGCCGATACGCAGTATTTT. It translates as CASSLGEVADTQYF. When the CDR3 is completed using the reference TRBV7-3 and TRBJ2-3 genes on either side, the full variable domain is GAGVSQTPSNKVTEKGKYVELRCDPISGHTALYWYRQSLGQGPEFLIYFQGTGAADDSGLPNDRFFAVRPEGSVSTLKIQRTERGDSAVYLCASSLGEVADTQYFGPGTRLTVL.